A single sample is the source of the 5 T cell receptor beta chains below, sequenced in a study of cytomegalovirus exposure and HLA in healthy donors. PCR primers comprised 60 Vbeta and 13 Jbeta primers. Sequenced by immunoSEQ multiplex PCR; TCRdb stores in-frame clones only, minus some. The sample has fewer than 120,000 clones, over 65% seen once. Specimen: PBMCs. All receptors come from a man aged 25 to 40 in good health and CMV-seropositive.

This chain uses TRBV28 with TRBJ1-5; 11 positions agree with TRBD1. Losses at the gene ends were 5 bases for V and 4 bases for J; bases not matched to a gene: 7. CDR1 and CDR2 (germline): MDHEN, SYDVKM. The CDR3 is made up of 16 amino acids. The CDR3 reads CASSAPGTGGNQPQHF. The CDR3 bases are TGTGCCAGCAGTGCTCCCGGGACAGGGGGAAATCAGCCCCAGCATTTT.

This clone was counted a few times. The chain has TRBV5-4 and TRBJ1-5; a weak D match, TRBD1 (5 bases). Germline assignment: CDR1 SGHNT and CDR2 YYREEE (reference sequence). CDR3 length: 14 amino acids. V shed 0 bases and J shed 4 bases, with 8 bases lying between them. DNA for the CDR3: TGTGCCAGCAGCTTGGCCGGGGGAAATCAGCCCCAGCATTTT. Translating gives CASSLAGGNQPQHF.

The chain carries TRBV29-1 and TRBJ1-2, with D perhaps TRBD1 (5 bases). This CDR3 contains 12 residues. Germline-derived CDR1 and CDR2 are SQVTM and ANQGSEA. Trimming left V 1 base short and J 7 bases short, with 10 bases between. CDR3 nucleotide sequence: TGCAGCGTTGAAGGGCCGGGACTTGGCTACACCTTC. Its translation is CSVEGPGLGYTF.

This rearrangement joins TRBV11-3 to TRBJ2-1; D is unresolved. The CDR3 loop spans 13 amino acids. The V end was cut by 0 bases, the J end by 10 bases, with 10 bases between. Germline values: CDR1 SGHNT, CDR2 YENEEA. As DNA, the CDR3 is TGTGCCAGCAGCTTAGAACGGTTCAGGGAGCAGTTCTTC. It specifies CASSLERFREQFF.

This clone has a handful of counts. The chain combines TRBV11-2 with TRBJ2-7; TRBD1 is a possible D gene (6 bases). Germline V gene lookup returns CDR1 SGHAT and CDR2 FQNNGV. The ends were cut back, 5 bases at V and 6 bases at J, with 14 bases in the middle. The CDR3 covers 13 residues. The CDR3 reads CASSPGQLLEQYF. CDR3 DNA: TGTGCCAGCAGCCCCGGACAGCTACTCGAGCAGTACTTC.